This T cell receptor beta chain was profiled in a study of response to subunit inactivated influenza vaccine. Trimming cost V 4 bases and J 3 bases, with 15 bases left between them. Germline values: CDR1 LGHDT, CDR2 YNNKEL (reference sequence). The CDR3 spans 15 residues. MiXCR, applied by TCRdb to the RT-PCR reads, yields one record per CDR3 protein. The profile covers around 600,000 distinct CDR3 sequences, with roughly 10% appearing a single time and approximately 9.9% taken by the ten largest. The data also belong to a second study, concerning T cells expressing NK-cell markers. In that study: A 5'RACE template switching approach incorporating UMIs was used to make TCR beta cDNA.

The chain has TRBV3-1 and TRBJ1-1; possibly TRBD1 for D (5 bases). Material: PBMCs from blood, obtained on the day of vaccination. The TCR sequence derives from a man aged 45-60 years who received an inactivated influenza vaccine. The CDR3 sequence: CASSLGRVRDTEAFF. CDR3 nucleotide sequence: TGTGCCAGCAGCCTCGGCAGGGTAAGGGACACTGAAGCTTTCTTT.